The rows below give T cell receptor beta chains drawn from one sample of a study of cytomegalovirus exposure and HLA in healthy donors. Data came from immunoSEQ multiplex PCR; TCRdb stores just in-frame clones and leaves some out. The data show roughly 97,000 clones, 70% to 85% seen once. Sequenced sample: PBMCs. These TCRs come from a woman aged 18-35 years in good health and CMV-seropositive. The CDR3 runs from the conserved cysteine through the conserved F or W. The order of the fields is clone size, J gene, D gene, V gene, CDR3 protein, CDR3 DNA. A D gene is named only where the DNA matches it firmly. The size of a clone is reported for some rows only, either as once, few or many, or as a class for expanded clones.

- | TRBJ2-4 | TRBD2 | TRBV10-3 | CAISEGTSGRDGEFENIQYF | TGTGCCATCAGTGAGGGGACTAGCGGGAGGGATGGCGAATTTGAAAACATTCAGTACTTC
- | TRBJ2-2 | - | TRBV10-3 | CAISVTGFPLNTGELFF | TGTGCCATCAGTGTCACGGGGTTCCCGCTTAACACCGGGGAGCTGTTTTTT
- | TRBJ2-6 | - | TRBV4-1 | CASSQVGQTWSGANVLTF | TGCGCCAGCAGCCAGGTAGGACAGACCTGGTCTGGGGCCAACGTCCTGACTTTC
- | TRBJ2-2 | TRBD1 | TRBV9 | CASSPRQGADTGELFF | TGTGCCAGCAGCCCCAGGCAGGGGGCGGACACCGGGGAGCTGTTTTTT
- | TRBJ1-6 | TRBD1 | TRBV6-1 | CASIGQGYNSPLHF | TGTGCCAGCATAGGACAGGGATATAATTCACCCCTCCACTTT
- | TRBJ2-1 | TRBD2 | TRBV27 | CASSLLAGANEQFF | TGTGCCAGCAGTTTACTAGCGGGAGCCAATGAGCAGTTCTTC
- | TRBJ1-5 | TRBD1 | TRBV2 | CASTGQGANQPQHF | TGTGCCAGCACCGGACAGGGGGCTAATCAGCCCCAGCATTTT
- | TRBJ2-3 | - | TRBV7-8 | CASSLAREEDTQYF | TGTGCCAGCAGCTTAGCGCGGGAAGAGGATACGCAGTATTTT
- | TRBJ1-3 | - | TRBV19 | CASSIGAGHGNTIYF | TGTGCCAGTAGTATTGGTGCAGGGCACGGAAACACCATATATTTT
- | TRBJ1-5 | TRBD1 | TRBV30 | CAWSKGQGNQPQHF | TGTGCCTGGAGTAAGGGACAGGGGAATCAGCCCCAGCATTTT
few | TRBJ2-7 | - | TRBV7-9 | CASSLGGGEVYEQYF | TGTGCCAGCAGCTTAGGAGGAGGGGAGGTCTACGAGCAGTACTTC
once | TRBJ2-2 | - | TRBV13 | CASSSLGHSQTGELFF | TGTGCCAGCAGCTCCCTGGGACATAGTCAAACCGGGGAGCTGTTTTTT
- | TRBJ1-2 | - | TRBV19 | CASIEGVSGGYTF | TGTGCCAGTATTGAAGGGGTATCAGGAGGCTACACCTTC
- | TRBJ2-7 | TRBD1 | TRBV30 | CAWNRGWYEQYF | TGTGCCTGGAACAGGGGTTGGTACGAGCAGTACTTC
few | TRBJ2-7 | TRBD2 | TRBV19 | CASSMGSGSDYEQYF | TGTGCCAGTAGTATGGGAAGCGGGAGTGACTACGAGCAGTACTTC
- | TRBJ2-1 | TRBD2 | TRBV30 | CAWSPSGINEQFF | TGTGCCTGGAGCCCTAGCGGGATCAATGAGCAGTTCTTC
- | TRBJ1-1 | TRBD1 | TRBV18 | CASSPMTGQLSTEAFF | TGTGCCAGCTCACCCATGACAGGGCAACTATCGACTGAAGCTTTCTTT
- | TRBJ1-5 | - | TRBV4-1 | CASSQAGVVGQPQHF | TGCGCCAGCAGCCAAGCCGGAGTTGTAGGTCAGCCCCAGCATTTT
- | TRBJ2-6 | - | TRBV11-3 | CASSSPDSSGANVLTF | TGTGCCAGCAGCTCCCCGGACAGCTCTGGGGCCAACGTCCTGACTTTC
few | TRBJ1-1 | - | TRBV5-1 | CASNRGSGTEAFF | TGCGCCAGCAATAGGGGGAGCGGCACTGAAGCTTTCTTT
- | TRBJ2-1 | - | TRBV30 | CAWTGYNEQFF | TGTGCCTGGACAGGATACAATGAGCAGTTCTTC
- | TRBJ2-7 | TRBD1 | TRBV5-6 | CASLLGTGGYEQYF | TGTGCCAGCCTCTTGGGGACAGGGGGCTACGAGCAGTACTTC
- | TRBJ1-2 | - | TRBV19 | CASREYGYTF | TGTGCCAGTAGAGAGTACGGCTACACCTTC
- | TRBJ1-2 | - | TRBV6-6 | CASRGAGGYTF | TGTGCCAGCCGGGGGGCTGGGGGCTACACCTTC
- | TRBJ2-7 | TRBD2 | TRBV7-9 | CASSTTTSGPSYEQYF | TGTGCCAGCAGCACGACGACTAGCGGGCCGTCCTACGAGCAGTACTTC
few | TRBJ1-5 | TRBD1 | TRBV28 | CASSPPGTGRNSNQPQHF | TGTGCCAGCAGTCCTCCCGGGACAGGACGAAACAGCAATCAGCCCCAGCATTTT
- | TRBJ1-2 | - | TRBV19 | CASSIDRSNYGYTF | TGTGCCAGTAGTATTGACAGATCTAACTATGGCTACACCTTC
few | TRBJ1-2 | - | TRBV28 | CASSQLTDYGYTF | TGTGCCAGCAGCCAGCTGACAGACTATGGCTACACCTTC
- | TRBJ2-7 | - | TRBV5-1 | CASSLEQGSYEQYF | TGCGCCAGCAGCTTGGAACAGGGATCCTACGAGCAGTACTTC
- | TRBJ2-3 | TRBD2 | TRBV28 | CASNSGTSRTDTQYF | TGTGCCAGCAACTCCGGGACTAGTAGGACAGATACGCAGTATTTT
- | TRBJ2-1 | TRBD2 | TRBV4-1 | CASSQRLAGVDEQFF | TGCGCCAGCAGCCAGCGCCTAGCGGGAGTAGATGAGCAGTTCTTC
- | TRBJ2-3 | TRBD2 | TRBV10-1 | CASTRLAGARDTQYF | TGCGCCAGCACCCGACTAGCGGGAGCCCGGGATACGCAGTATTTT
- | TRBJ2-2 | - | TRBV2 | CASRGLRPGELFF | TGTGCCAGCAGAGGTTTGAGGCCCGGGGAGCTGTTTTTT
- | TRBJ2-1 | TRBD2 | TRBV2 | CASSELSGLAGLWEFF | TGTGCCAGCAGTGAACTCTCGGGACTAGCGGGCCTCTGGGAATTCTTC
- | TRBJ2-3 | TRBD2 | TRBV5-6 | CASSLLAGARDTQYF | TGTGCCAGCAGCTTACTAGCGGGAGCCAGGGATACGCAGTATTTT
- | TRBJ2-1 | TRBD2 | TRBV6-5 | CASTSRAGGGEQFF | TGTGCCAGCACCTCCAGGGCGGGAGGGGGGGAGCAGTTCTTC
- | TRBJ2-7 | - | TRBV7-9 | CASRPPVGLYEQYF | TGTGCCAGCAGACCCCCAGTGGGGCTGTACGAGCAGTACTTC
once | TRBJ2-7 | - | TRBV5-6 | CASSSPLGGAYF | TGTGCCAGCAGCTCTCCCCTGGGGGGTGCGTACTTC
- | TRBJ2-7 | - | TRBV30 | CAWKGVPDEQYF | TGTGCCTGGAAGGGGGTCCCCGACGAGCAGTACTTC
- | TRBJ2-2 | TRBD2 | TRBV6-5 | CASSWGLNTGELFF | TGTGCCAGCAGTTGGGGACTAAACACCGGGGAGCTGTTTTTT
- | TRBJ1-4 | - | TRBV19 | CASSIQGTNEKLFF | TGTGCCAGTAGTATCCAGGGGACTAATGAAAAACTGTTTTTT
few | TRBJ1-2 | TRBD1 | TRBV4-1 | CASSHGTGENYGYTF | TGCGCCAGCAGCCACGGGACAGGGGAAAACTATGGCTACACCTTC
few | TRBJ1-6 | TRBD1 | TRBV6-5 | CASSRQGDNSPLHF | TGTGCCAGCAGCAGACAGGGCGATAATTCACCCCTCCACTTT
- | TRBJ2-7 | TRBD2 | TRBV29-1 | CSVEEVASGRKYF | TGCAGCGTTGAAGAAGTAGCTAGCGGGAGGAAGTACTTC
- | TRBJ2-7 | TRBD1 | TRBV6-6 | CASSTGPPGQGYF | TGTGCCAGCAGTACCGGCCCTCCGGGACAGGGGTACTTC
- | TRBJ2-1 | - | TRBV7-9 | CATRIENEQFF | TGTGCCACCAGAATAGAAAATGAGCAGTTCTTC
few | TRBJ2-3 | TRBD2 | TRBV7-9 | CASSFWTSGRTDTQYF | TGTGCCAGCAGCTTCTGGACTAGCGGGAGAACAGATACGCAGTATTTT
few | TRBJ2-5 | - | TRBV5-4 | CASSPSGREVETQYF | TGTGCCAGCAGCCCCTCAGGGCGAGAGGTTGAGACCCAGTACTTC
- | TRBJ2-7 | TRBD2 | TRBV5-1 | CASSLKDSASGRGYEQYF | TGCGCCAGCAGCTTGAAGGATTCGGCTAGCGGGAGAGGTTACGAGCAGTACTTC